This TCR beta chain was recovered during a study of cytomegalovirus exposure and HLA in healthy donors. CDR1 and CDR2 (germline): WSHSY, SAAADI. V dropped 8 bases and J dropped 5 bases, with 6 bases sitting between them. The CDR3 has 10 amino acids. The assay was immunoSEQ multiplex PCR, and TCRdb's table has in-frame clones only and misses some. The sample consists of roughly 140,000 clones, around nine tenths of them appearing once. The sequenced material came from PBMCs. This receptor was obtained from a young man in good health and CMV-seropositive. The chain is built from TRBV10-2 and TRBJ2-5; D is uncertain. The CDR3 DNA follows: TGCGCCAGCCCCGAGGAGACCCAGTACTTC. It is translated as CASPEETQYF.